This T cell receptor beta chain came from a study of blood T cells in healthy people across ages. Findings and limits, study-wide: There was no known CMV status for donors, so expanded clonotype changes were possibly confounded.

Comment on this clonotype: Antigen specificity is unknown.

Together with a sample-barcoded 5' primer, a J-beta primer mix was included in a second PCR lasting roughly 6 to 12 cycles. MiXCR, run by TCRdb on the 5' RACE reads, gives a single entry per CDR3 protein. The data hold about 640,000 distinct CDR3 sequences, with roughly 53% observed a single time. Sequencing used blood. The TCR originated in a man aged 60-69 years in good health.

CDR3 protein: CASSFRQGAGEAFF. DNA of the CDR3: TGTGCCAGCAGCTTCCGACAGGGGGCTGGGGAAGCTTTCTTT. The chain links TRBV7-9 to TRBJ1-1; 10 nucleotides agree with TRBD1. The CDR3 runs 14 residues. Germline CDR1 and CDR2: SEHNR and FQNEAQ (reference sequence). J was trimmed by 8 bases and V by 3 bases; bases with no gene match: 6.